This T cell receptor beta chain was recovered during a study of blood T cell repertoires in COVID-19. This CDR3 region has 16 residues. The V gene end was trimmed by 5 bases and the J gene end by 0 bases; junction bases not matched to a gene: 3. In germline, CDR1 is SNHLY, CDR2 FYNNEI. Sequencing used immunoSEQ multiplex PCR; TCRdb keeps in-frame clones, though not all of them. In the table there are over 350,000 clones, approximately 90% of which are singletons. Residents of about two dozen US areas, aged roughly 18 to 90 years, made up the participants. Clinical histories supplied by participants themselves formed the basis of cohort assignment.

The sequencing sample was made of PBMCs or T cells enriched from blood (not recorded which). This TCR was sampled from a woman in her forties or fifties who had recovered from COVID-19. The chain combines TRBV2 with TRBJ2-2, with 10 bases matching TRBD1. CDR3 residues: CASSNGQGANTGELFF. The CDR3 region has the DNA TGTGCCAGCAGTAACGGACAGGGGGCGAACACCGGGGAGCTGTTTTTT.